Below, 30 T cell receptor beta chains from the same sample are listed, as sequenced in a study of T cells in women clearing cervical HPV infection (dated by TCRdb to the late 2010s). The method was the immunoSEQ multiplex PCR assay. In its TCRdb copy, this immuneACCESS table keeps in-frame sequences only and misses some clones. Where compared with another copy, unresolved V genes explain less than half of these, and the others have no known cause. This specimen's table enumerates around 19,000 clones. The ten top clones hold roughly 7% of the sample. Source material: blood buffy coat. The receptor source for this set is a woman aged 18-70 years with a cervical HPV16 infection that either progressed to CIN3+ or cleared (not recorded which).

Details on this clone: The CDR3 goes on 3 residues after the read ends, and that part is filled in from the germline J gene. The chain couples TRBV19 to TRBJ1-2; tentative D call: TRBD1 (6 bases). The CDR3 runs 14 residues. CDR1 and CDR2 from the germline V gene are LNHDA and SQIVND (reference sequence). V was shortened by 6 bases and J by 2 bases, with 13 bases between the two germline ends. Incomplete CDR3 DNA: TGTGCCAGTAGACAGGGTCCAGGGAACTATGGC. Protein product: CASRQGPGNYG. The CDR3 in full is CASRQGPGNYGYTF. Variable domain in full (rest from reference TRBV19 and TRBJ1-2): DGGITQSPKYLFRKEGQNVTLSCEQNLNHDAMYWYRQDPGQGLRLIYYSQIVNDFQKGDIAEGYSVSREKKESFPLTVTSAQKNPTAFYLCASRQGPGNYGYTFGSGTRLTVV.

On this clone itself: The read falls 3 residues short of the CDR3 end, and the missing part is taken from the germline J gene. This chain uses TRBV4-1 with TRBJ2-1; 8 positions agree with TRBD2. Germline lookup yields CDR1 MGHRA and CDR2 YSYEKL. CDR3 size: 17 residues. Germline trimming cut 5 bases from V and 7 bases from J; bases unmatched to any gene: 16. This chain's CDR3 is CASSRGDLAGNRNEQFF. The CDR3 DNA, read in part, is TGCGCCAGCAGCAGGGGGGATTTAGCGGGAAATAGGAATGAG.

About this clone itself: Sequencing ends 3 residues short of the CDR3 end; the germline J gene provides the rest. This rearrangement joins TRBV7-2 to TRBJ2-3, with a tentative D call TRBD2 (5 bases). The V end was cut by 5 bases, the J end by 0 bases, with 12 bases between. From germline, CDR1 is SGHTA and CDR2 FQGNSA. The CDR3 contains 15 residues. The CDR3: CASSPRTASTDTQYF. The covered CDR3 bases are TGTGCCAGCAGCCCGCGGACTGCTAGCACAGATACG.

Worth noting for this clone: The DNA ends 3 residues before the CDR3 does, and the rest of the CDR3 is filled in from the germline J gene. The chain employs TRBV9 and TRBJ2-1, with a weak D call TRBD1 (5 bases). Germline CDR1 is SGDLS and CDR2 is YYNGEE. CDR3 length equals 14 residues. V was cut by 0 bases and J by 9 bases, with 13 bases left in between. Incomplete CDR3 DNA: TGTGCCAGCAGCGTAGTGGACATAGTGGGTGAG. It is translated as CASSVVDIVGE. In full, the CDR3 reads CASSVVDIVGEQFF.

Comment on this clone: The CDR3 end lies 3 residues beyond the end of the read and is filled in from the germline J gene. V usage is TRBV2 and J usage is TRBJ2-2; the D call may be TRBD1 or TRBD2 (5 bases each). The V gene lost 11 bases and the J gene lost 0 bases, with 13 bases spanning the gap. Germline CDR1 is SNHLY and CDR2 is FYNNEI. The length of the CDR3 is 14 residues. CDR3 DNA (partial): TGTGCCGGGAAGAGGGGCGCGAACACCGGGGAG. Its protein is CAGKRGANTGE. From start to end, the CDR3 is CAGKRGANTGELFF.

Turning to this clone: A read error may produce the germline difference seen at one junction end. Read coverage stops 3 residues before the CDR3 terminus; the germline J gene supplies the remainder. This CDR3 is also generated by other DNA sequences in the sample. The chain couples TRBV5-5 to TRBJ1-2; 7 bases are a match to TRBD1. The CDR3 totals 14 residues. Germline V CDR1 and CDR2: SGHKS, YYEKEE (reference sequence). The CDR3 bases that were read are TGTGCCAGCAGCCTAAGACAGGGCGACTATGGG. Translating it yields CASSLRQGDYG. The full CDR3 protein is CASSLRQGDYGYTF.

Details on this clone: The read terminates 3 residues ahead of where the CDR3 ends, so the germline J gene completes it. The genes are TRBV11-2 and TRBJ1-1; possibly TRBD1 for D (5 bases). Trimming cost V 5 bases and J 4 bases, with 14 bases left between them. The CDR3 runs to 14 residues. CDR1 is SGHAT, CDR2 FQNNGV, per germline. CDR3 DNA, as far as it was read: TGTGCCAGCAGCCTTTCAGGGCTGACCACTGAA. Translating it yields CASSLSGLTTE. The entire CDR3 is CASSLSGLTTEAFF. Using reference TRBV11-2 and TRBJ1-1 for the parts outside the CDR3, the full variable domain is EAGVAQSPRYKIIEKRQSVAFWCNPISGHATLYWYQQILGQGPKLLIQFQNNGVVDDSQLPKDRFSAERLKGVDSTLKIQPAKLEDSAVYLCASSLSGLTTEAFFGQGTRLTVV.

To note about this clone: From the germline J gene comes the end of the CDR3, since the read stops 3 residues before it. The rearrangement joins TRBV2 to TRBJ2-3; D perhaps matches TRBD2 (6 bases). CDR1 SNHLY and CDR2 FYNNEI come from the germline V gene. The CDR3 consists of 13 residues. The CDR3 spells CASMSGPLNAQYF. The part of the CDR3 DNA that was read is TGTGCCAGCATGAGCGGGCCCCTGAATGCG.

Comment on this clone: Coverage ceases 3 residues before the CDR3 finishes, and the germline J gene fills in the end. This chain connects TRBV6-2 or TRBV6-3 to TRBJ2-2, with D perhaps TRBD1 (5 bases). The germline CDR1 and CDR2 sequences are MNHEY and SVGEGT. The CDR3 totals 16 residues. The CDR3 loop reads CASSYHRSTTNEKLFF. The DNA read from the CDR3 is TGTGCCAGCAGTTACCACAGGTCGACAACTAATGAAAAG.

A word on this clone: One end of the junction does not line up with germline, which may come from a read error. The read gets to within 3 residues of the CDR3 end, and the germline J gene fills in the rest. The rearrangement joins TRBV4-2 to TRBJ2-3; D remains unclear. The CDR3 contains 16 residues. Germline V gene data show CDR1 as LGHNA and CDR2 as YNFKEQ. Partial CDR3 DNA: TGCGCCAGCAGCCAAGACCTCCTAGTAGAAACAGATACG. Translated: CASSQDLLVETDT. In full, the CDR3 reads CASSQDLLVETDTQYF.

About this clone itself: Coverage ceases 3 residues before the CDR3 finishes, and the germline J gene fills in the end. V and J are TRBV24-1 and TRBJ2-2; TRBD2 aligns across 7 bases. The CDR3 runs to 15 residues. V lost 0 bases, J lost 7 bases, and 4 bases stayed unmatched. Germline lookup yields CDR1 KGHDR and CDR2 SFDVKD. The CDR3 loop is CATSDLGLEGGELFF. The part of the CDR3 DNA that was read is TGTGCCACCAGTGATTTGGGACTAGAGGGCGGGGAG.

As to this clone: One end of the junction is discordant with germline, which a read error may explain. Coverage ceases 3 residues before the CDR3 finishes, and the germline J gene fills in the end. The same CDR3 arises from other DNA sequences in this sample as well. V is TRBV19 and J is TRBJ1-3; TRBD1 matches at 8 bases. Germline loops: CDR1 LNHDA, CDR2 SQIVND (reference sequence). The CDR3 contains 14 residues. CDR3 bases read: TGTGCCAGTATTCGGACAGGGCCTGGAAACACT. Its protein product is CASIRTGPGNT. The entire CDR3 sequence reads CASIRTGPGNTIYF.

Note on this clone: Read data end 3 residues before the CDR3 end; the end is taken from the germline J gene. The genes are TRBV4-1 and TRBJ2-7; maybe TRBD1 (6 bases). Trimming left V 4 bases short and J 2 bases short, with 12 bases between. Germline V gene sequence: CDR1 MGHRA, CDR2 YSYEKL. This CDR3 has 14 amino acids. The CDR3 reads CASSLRTEAYEQYF. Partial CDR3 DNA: TGCGCCAGCAGCCTCCGGACAGAAGCCTACGAG.

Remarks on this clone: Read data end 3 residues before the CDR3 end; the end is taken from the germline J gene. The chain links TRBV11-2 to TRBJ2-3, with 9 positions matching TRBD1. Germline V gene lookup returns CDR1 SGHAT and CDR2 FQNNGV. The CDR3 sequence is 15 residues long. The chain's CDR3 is CASSPGQGLRKTQYF. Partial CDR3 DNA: TGTGCCAGCAGCCCAGGACAGGGGTTGAGGAAGACG. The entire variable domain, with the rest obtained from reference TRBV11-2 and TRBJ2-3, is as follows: EAGVAQSPRYKIIEKRQSVAFWCNPISGHATLYWYQQILGQGPKLLIQFQNNGVVDDSQLPKDRFSAERLKGVDSTLKIQPAKLEDSAVYLCASSPGQGLRKTQYFGPGTRLTVL.

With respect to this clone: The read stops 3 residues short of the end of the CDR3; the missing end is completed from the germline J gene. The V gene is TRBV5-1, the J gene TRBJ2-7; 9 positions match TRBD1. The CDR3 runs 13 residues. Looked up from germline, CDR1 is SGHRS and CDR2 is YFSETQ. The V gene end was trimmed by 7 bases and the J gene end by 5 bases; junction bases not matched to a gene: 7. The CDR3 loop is CASSRDRVNEQYF. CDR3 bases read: TGCGCCAGCTCTAGGGACAGGGTGAACGAG.

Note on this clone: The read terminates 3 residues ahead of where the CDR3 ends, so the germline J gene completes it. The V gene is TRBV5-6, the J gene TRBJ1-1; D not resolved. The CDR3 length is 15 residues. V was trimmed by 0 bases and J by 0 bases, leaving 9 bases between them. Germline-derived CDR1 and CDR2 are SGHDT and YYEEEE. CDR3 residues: CASSLVQVMNTEAFF. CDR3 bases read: TGTGCCAGCAGCTTGGTCCAGGTCATGAACACTGAA. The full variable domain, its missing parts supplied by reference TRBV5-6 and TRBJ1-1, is DAGVTQSPTHLIKTRGQQVTLRCSPKSGHDTVSWYQQALGQGPQFIFQYYEEEERQRGNFPDRFSGHQFPNYSSELNVNALLLGDSALYLCASSLVQVMNTEAFFGQGTRLTVV.

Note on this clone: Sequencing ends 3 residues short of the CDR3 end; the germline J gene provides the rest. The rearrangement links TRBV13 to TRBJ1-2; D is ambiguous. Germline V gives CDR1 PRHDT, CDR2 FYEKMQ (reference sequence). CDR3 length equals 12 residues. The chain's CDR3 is CASRGQSYDYTF. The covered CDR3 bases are TGTGCCAGCAGGGGCCAGTCCTACGAC.

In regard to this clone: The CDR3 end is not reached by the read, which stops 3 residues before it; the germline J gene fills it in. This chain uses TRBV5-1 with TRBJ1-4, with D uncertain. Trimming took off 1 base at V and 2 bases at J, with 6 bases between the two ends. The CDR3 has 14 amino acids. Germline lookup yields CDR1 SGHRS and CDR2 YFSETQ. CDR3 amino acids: CASSLKSTNEKLFF. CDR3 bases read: TGCGCCAGCAGCTTGAAGAGCACTAATGAAAAA.

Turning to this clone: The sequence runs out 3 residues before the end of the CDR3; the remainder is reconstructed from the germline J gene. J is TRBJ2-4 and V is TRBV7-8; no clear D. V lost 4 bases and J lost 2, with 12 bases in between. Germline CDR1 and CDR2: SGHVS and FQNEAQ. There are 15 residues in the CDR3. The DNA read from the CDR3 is TGTGCCAGCAGCTCCTCCGACGGGTCCAAAAACATT. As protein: CASSSSDGSKNI. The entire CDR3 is CASSSSDGSKNIQYF.

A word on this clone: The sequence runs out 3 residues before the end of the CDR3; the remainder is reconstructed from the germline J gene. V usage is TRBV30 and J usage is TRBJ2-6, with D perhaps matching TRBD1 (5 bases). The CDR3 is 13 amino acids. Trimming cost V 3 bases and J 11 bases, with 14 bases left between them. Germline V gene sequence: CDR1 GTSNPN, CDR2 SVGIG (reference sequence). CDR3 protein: CAWRFRVPDVLTF. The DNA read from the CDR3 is TGTGCCTGGAGATTCAGGGTCCCAGACGTC.

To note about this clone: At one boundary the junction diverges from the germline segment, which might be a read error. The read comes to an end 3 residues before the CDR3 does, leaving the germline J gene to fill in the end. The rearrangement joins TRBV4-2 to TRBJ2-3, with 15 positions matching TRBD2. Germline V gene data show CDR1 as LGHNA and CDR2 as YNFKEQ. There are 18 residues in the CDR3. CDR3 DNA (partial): TGCGCCAGCAGCCAATTGGGCCCCGGGACTAGCGGGAGGGATACG. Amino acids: CASSQLGPGTSGRDT. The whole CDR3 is CASSQLGPGTSGRDTQYF.

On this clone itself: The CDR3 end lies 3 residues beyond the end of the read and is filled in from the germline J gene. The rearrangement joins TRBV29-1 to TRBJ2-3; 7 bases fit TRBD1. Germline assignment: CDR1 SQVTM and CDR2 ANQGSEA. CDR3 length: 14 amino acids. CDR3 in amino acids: CSVEGGTEQETQYF. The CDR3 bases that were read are TGCAGCGTTGAGGGTGGGACAGAACAAGAGACG.

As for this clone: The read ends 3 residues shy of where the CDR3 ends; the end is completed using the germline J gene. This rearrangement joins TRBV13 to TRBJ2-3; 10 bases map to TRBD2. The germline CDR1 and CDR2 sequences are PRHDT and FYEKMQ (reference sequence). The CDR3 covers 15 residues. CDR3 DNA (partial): TGTGCCAGCAGCTTAGATCCCCTAGCGGGGGAGACG. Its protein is CASSLDPLAGET. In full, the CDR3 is CASSLDPLAGETQYF.

CDR3 DNA, as far as it was read: TGTGCCAGCAGCTTAGCGAGTGCAGGCACCGGGGAG. This gives the protein CASSLASAGTGE. The entire CDR3 protein reads CASSLASAGTGELFF. The rearrangement links TRBV7-2 to TRBJ2-2; D not certain. The read finishes 3 residues shy of the CDR3 end, and the germline J gene is used to complete it. The V and J ends lost 0 bases and 4 bases respectively, with 9 bases between them. Germline V gene data show CDR1 as SGHTA and CDR2 as FQGNSA. The CDR3 has 15 amino acids.

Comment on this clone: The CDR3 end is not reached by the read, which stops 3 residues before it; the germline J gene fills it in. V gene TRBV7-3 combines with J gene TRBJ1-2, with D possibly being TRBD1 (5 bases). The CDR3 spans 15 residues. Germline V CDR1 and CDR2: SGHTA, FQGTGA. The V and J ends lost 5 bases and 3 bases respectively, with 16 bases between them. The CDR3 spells CASSPSGGEYYGYTF. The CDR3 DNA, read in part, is TGTGCCAGCAGCCCATCTGGGGGGGAGTACTATGGC.

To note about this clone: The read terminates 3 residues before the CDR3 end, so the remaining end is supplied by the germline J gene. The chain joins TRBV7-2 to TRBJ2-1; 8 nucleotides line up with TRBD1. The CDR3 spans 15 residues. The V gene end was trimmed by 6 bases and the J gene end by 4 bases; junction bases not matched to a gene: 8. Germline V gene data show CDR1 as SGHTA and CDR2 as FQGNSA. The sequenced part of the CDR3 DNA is TGTGCCAGCAGTTCGACAGGGGACAGGTACAATGAG. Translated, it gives CASSSTGDRYNE. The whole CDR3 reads CASSSTGDRYNEQFF.

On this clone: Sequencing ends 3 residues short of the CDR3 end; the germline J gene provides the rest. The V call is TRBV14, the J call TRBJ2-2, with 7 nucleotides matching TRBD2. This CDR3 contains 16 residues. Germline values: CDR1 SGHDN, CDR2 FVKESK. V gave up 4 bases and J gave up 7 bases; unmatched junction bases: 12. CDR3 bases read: TGTGCCAGCAGCCTAGACGTAGGCGGGAGCGTCGGGGAG. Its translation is CASSLDVGGSVGE. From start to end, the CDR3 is CASSLDVGGSVGELFF. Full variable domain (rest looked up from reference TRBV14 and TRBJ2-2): EAGVTQFPSHSVIEKGQTVTLRCDPISGHDNLYWYRRVMGKEIKFLLHFVKESKQDESGMPNNRFLAERTGGTYSTLKVQPAELEDSGVYFCASSLDVGGSVGELFFGEGSRLTVL.

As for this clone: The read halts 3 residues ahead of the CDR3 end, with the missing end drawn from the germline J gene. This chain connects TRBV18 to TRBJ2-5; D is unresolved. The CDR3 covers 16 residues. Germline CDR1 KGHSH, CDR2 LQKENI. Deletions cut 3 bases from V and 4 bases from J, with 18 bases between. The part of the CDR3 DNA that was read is TGTGCCAGCTCACCGATCGGAAGGGTTATCGGAGAGACC. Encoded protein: CASSPIGRVIGET. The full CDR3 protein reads CASSPIGRVIGETQYF.

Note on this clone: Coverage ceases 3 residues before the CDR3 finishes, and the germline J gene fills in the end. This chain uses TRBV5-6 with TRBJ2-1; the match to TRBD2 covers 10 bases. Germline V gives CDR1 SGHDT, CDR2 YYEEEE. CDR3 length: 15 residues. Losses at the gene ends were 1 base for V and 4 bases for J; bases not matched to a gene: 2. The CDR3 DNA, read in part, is TGTGCCAGCAGCTTGCGGACTAGCGGATACAATGAG. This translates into CASSLRTSGYNE. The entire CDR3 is CASSLRTSGYNEQFF.

Partial CDR3 DNA: TGTGCCAGCAGCTTCCAAGGGGGGGGCTCCTACGAG. It yields the protein CASSFQGGGSYE. The full CDR3 sequence reads CASSFQGGGSYEQYF. V and J are TRBV7-9 and TRBJ2-7; possibly TRBD2 for D (7 bases). The read falls 3 residues short of the CDR3 end, and the missing part is taken from the germline J gene. The V gene lost 3 bases and the J gene lost 0 bases, with 12 bases spanning the gap. The CDR3 is 15 residues long. The V gene's germline CDR1 is SEHNR and CDR2 FQNEAQ (reference sequence).